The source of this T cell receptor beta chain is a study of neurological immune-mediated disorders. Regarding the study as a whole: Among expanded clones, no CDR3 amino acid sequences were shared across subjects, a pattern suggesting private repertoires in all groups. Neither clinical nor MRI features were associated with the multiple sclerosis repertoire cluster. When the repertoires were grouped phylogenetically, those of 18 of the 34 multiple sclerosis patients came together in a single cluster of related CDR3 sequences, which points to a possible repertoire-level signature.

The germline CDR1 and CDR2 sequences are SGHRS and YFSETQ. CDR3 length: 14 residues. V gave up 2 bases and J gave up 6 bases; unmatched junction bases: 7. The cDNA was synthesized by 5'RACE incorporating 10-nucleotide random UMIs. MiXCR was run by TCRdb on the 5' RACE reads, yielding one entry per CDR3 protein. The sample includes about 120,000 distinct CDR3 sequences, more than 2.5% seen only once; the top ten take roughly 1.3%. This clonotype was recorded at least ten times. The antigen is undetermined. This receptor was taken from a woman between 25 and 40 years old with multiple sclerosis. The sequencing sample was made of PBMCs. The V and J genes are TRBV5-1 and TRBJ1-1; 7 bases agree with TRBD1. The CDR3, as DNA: TGCGCCAGCAGCTTAGGAACCGACAGGGCTGAAGCTTTCTTT. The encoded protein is CASSLGTDRAEAFF.